This entry is about one TCR beta chain. This sample was taken from a study of blood T cell repertoires in COVID-19. The ends were cut back, 2 bases at V and 10 bases at J, with 21 bases in the middle. The CDR3 has 16 residues. Germline V lookup: CDR1 LGHDT, CDR2 YNNKEL (reference sequence). In the source study's methods: Amplification with reference gene primers provided the estimates of nucleated cell counts. The protocol was immunoSEQ multiplex PCR, while the TCRdb copy is restricted to in-frame clones and leaves out a portion. The V and J calls and clone size are taken from that table; D and trimming were inferred from the DNA. The table has about 120,000 clones, 85% seen once.

The chain carries TRBV3-1 (or the pseudogene TRBV3-2) and TRBJ2-1, with D maybe TRBD2 (7 bases). The sample taken for sequencing was peripheral blood. This receptor was taken from a human donor in a cohort sampled during active COVID-19. The DNA for the CDR3 is TGTGCCAGCAGCCAATCGGGCGCGGGGGCCTCAGGGGAGCAGTTCTTC. Its translation: CASSQSGAGASGEQFF.